Presented here are 18 T cell receptor beta chains from one specimen sequenced in a study of T cell responses to AZD1222 COVID-19 vaccine. TCRdb's copy holds only in-frame clones and misses some; the assay was immunoSEQ multiplex PCR. The repertoire holds 200,000 or so clones, 85% to 95% seen once, with more than 9% in the top ten. Material: peripheral blood, obtained on day 0 of AZD1222 vaccination. The receptors originated from an adult in good health.

CDR3 sequence (DNA): TGTGCCAGCAGCTTAGCGGGAACAGGGGTGAATTCACCCCTCCACTTT. This gives the protein CASSLAGTGVNSPLHF. V is TRBV7-6 and J is TRBJ1-6; 7 bases are shared with TRBD1. This CDR3 has 16 amino acids. Germline-derived CDR1 and CDR2 are SGHVS and FNYEAQ. V lost 0 bases, J lost 7 bases, and 6 bases stayed unmatched.

The chain has TRBV19 and TRBJ1-1; TRBD1 might be the D (6 bases). V shed 6 bases and J shed 1 base, with 12 bases lying between them. Germline V lookup: CDR1 LNHDA, CDR2 SQIVND (reference sequence). This CDR3 is built from 14 residues. The CDR3 spells CASRNREPNTEAFF. In DNA, the CDR3 is TGTGCCAGTAGAAACAGGGAGCCGAACACTGAAGCTTTCTTT.

This clone has a single count. J is TRBJ1-1 and V is TRBV19; maybe TRBD1 (5 bases). The V gene's germline CDR1 is LNHDA and CDR2 SQIVND (reference sequence). V was cut by 7 bases and J by 4 bases, with 16 bases left in between. The CDR3 is 14 residues long. The CDR3 reads CASTPRWQGTEAFF. The CDR3 DNA is TGTGCCAGTACCCCCCGCTGGCAGGGCACTGAAGCTTTCTTT.

This chain's CDR3 is CASSLWGRSTDTQYF. CDR3 in DNA: TGTGCCAGCAGCTTATGGGGGCGTAGCACAGATACGCAGTATTTT. The V gene is TRBV7-2, the J gene TRBJ2-3; D perhaps matches TRBD1 (6 bases). The CDR3 covers 15 residues. Trimming left V 2 bases short and J 0 bases short, with 9 bases between. Germline V gene lookup returns CDR1 SGHTA and CDR2 FQGNSA.

The sample holds a few counts of this clone. J is TRBJ1-2 and V is TRBV14; 10 bases map to TRBD1. Unmatched junction bases numbered 6, after V lost 6 bases and J lost 5 bases. The CDR3 runs to 14 residues. CDR1 and CDR2 (germline): SGHDN, FVKESK. In DNA, the CDR3 is TGTGCCAGCAGTGCCGGGACAGGGGCATATGGCTACACCTTC. Translated, it gives CASSAGTGAYGYTF.

About this clone: The sample has other DNA sequences that encode this CDR3 too. This chain uses TRBV29-1 with TRBJ1-1; D remains unclear. The CDR3 is 11 residues long. V lost 4 bases to trimming and J lost 0 bases, with 3 bases between them. Germline values: CDR1 SQVTM, CDR2 ANQGSEA. The chain's CDR3 is CSVAMNTEAFF. CDR3 nucleotides: TGCAGCGTTGCCATGAACACTGAAGCTTTCTTT.

This sequence joins TRBV9 and TRBJ2-1; 7 bases are shared with TRBD1. From germline, CDR1 is SGDLS and CDR2 YYNGEE. The CDR3 loop spans 15 amino acids. Germline trimming cut 4 bases from V and 0 bases from J; bases unmatched to any gene: 4. The CDR3 here is CASSPGQVSYNEQFF. The CDR3, as DNA: TGTGCCAGCAGCCCCGGACAGGTCTCCTACAATGAGCAGTTCTTC.

This sequence joins TRBV4-1 and TRBJ1-3; 9 nucleotides match TRBD1. This CDR3 is 17 amino acids long. Germline values: CDR1 MGHRA, CDR2 YSYEKL. The J segment lost 1 base and the V segment lost 3 bases, leaving 7 bases of the junction unmatched. CDR3 DNA sequence: TGCGCCAGCAGCCAGGGACAGGGTGGTTTTTCTGGAAACACCATATATTTT. The encoded protein is CASSQGQGGFSGNTIYF.

The chain couples TRBV5-1 to TRBJ1-1; 10 nucleotides match TRBD1. This CDR3 has 16 residues. The germline V gene encodes CDR1 SGHRS and CDR2 YFSETQ. V trimming: 3 bases; J trimming: 1 base; junction bases outside the gene matches: 6. The CDR3 reads CASSSDRGERNTEAFF. The DNA of the CDR3 is TGCGCCAGCAGCTCGGACAGGGGGGAAAGGAACACTGAAGCTTTCTTT. Full variable domain (rest looked up from reference TRBV5-1 and TRBJ1-1): KAGVTQTPRYLIKTRGQQVTLSCSPISGHRSVSWYQQTPGQGLQFLFEYFSETQRNKGNFPGRFSGRQFSNSRSEMNVSTLELGDSALYLCASSSDRGERNTEAFFGQGTRLTVV.

This sequence joins TRBV19 and TRBJ1-3; D unresolved. The CDR3 spans 14 residues. Germline V lookup: CDR1 LNHDA, CDR2 SQIVND (reference sequence). Trimming removed 6 bases from V and 0 bases from J, with 9 bases in between. The CDR3 protein is CASSLSLSGNTIYF. Written as DNA, the CDR3 is TGTGCCAGTAGCCTCTCCCTCTCTGGAAACACCATATATTTT. Full variable domain (missing parts from reference TRBV19 and TRBJ1-3): DGGITQSPKYLFRKEGQNVTLSCEQNLNHDAMYWYRQDPGQGLRLIYYSQIVNDFQKGDIAEGYSVSREKKESFPLTVTSAQKNPTAFYLCASSLSLSGNTIYFGEGSWLTVV.

This clone was detected only a few times. In DNA form, the CDR3 reads TGTGCCAGCAGTTCCCTCCACGGGGAGGCGAACACTGAAGCTTTCTTT. Translation: CASSSLHGEANTEAFF. The genes are TRBV6-6 and TRBJ1-1; D is uncertain. Germline V lookup: CDR1 MNHNY, CDR2 SVGAGI (reference sequence). V dropped 4 bases and J dropped 1 base, with 16 bases sitting between them. CDR3 size: 16 residues.

The chain has TRBV19 and TRBJ2-1; D may be TRBD1 (5 bases). Trimming stripped 6 bases from V and 3 bases from J, with 18 bases between. The CDR3 is 16 amino acids. The germline V gene has CDR1 LNHDA and CDR2 SQIVND (reference sequence). The CDR3 sequence is CASSPGSRGYYNEQFF. The CDR3 DNA reads as TGTGCCAGTAGCCCGGGCTCAAGGGGATACTACAATGAGCAGTTCTTC.

This clone has just one count. The rearrangement links TRBV10-3 to TRBJ2-5, with D perhaps given as TRBD1 or TRBD2 (5 bases each). The CDR3 totals 18 residues. Between the trimmed V and J ends, which lost 6 bases and 1 base, there was a span of 24 bases. The germline gives CDR1 ENHRY, CDR2 SYGVKD. CDR3: CAIRDGTPTGGGQETQYF. The DNA for the CDR3 is TGTGCCATCAGAGACGGGACGCCGACTGGCGGAGGCCAAGAGACCCAGTACTTC.

The rearrangement uses TRBV5-1 and TRBJ2-7; D is unclear. Germline assignment: CDR1 SGHRS and CDR2 YFSETQ. The CDR3 contains 13 residues. With 5 bases removed from V and 5 bases from J, the gap between germline ends came to 14 bases. CDR3 sequence (DNA): TGCGCCAGCAGTACTGGGCCACGAGACGAGCAGTACTTC. It codes for CASSTGPRDEQYF.

The gene calls are TRBV5-5 and TRBJ1-2; D gene unclear. Germline CDR1 is SGHKS and CDR2 is YYEKEE (reference sequence). This CDR3 is 12 amino acids long. V gave up 2 bases and J gave up 3 bases, with 5 bases separating them. In DNA form, the CDR3 reads TGTGCCAGCAGCTTTGGGGACTATGGCTACACCTTC. Protein product: CASSFGDYGYTF.

The V call is TRBV6-5, the J call TRBJ1-1, with a weak D call TRBD1 (6 bases). CDR1 MNHEY and CDR2 SVGAGI come from the germline V gene. There are 13 residues in the CDR3. Trimming stripped 6 bases from V and 4 bases from J, with 12 bases between. The CDR3, as DNA: TGTGCCAGCAGCGACGGAGGGGGCACTGAAGCTTTCTTT. It encodes CASSDGGGTEAFF.

The chain links TRBV19 to TRBJ1-1; D gene ambiguous. The CDR3 length is 12 residues. CDR1 LNHDA and CDR2 SQIVND come from the germline V gene (reference sequence). V lost 7 bases and J 5 bases, leaving 11 bases between the germline ends. CDR3 sequence (DNA): TGTGCCAGTATTAGAGGATGGACTGAAGCTTTCTTT. Its translation: CASIRGWTEAFF.

The chain combines TRBV15 with TRBJ2-7; 8 bases match TRBD1. Germline assignment: CDR1 LNHNV and CDR2 YYDKDF (reference sequence). The V segment lost 0 bases and the J segment 2 bases; nucleotides outside the gene matches: 6. The length of the CDR3 is 16 residues. DNA of the CDR3: TGTGCCACCAGCAGAGATCCTGGGACAGGAGCCTACGAGCAGTACTTC. This codes for CATSRDPGTGAYEQYF.